The clone carrying this T cell receptor (beta chain) turned up a few times. The antigen is not known. This record belongs to a study of T-cell reconstitution after alpha-beta-depleted transplantation in children. General study points: By one year post-transplant, T-cell counts and diversity largely arose from T cells that were newly produced. Some patients owed their high day-60 TCRbeta diversity to surviving recipient T cells and thymic progenitors. Reported findings indicate that, about two months after transplant, alpha-beta T cells came from several hundred expanded clones, which were derived from non-depleted graft cells.

Germline CDR1 reads SNHLY; CDR2 reads FYNNEI. This CDR3 contains 17 residues. The V end lost 3 bases, the J end lost 0 bases, and 18 bases lay between the germline ends. Unique molecular identifiers were used in preparing the TCRbeta library. TCRdb ran MiXCR on the PCR reads and lists one entry per CDR3 protein. The repertoire holds about 300,000 distinct CDR3 sequences, 9.5% to 13% seen once, with just under 7.5% in the top ten. Source: PBMCs, taken before TCRalphabeta/CD19-depleted stem cell transplant. The sequence was obtained from a boy under two years old with acute myeloid leukemia, due to receive a stem cell transplant. The genes are TRBV2 and TRBJ2-7; a weak D match, TRBD2 (5 bases). The CDR3 nucleotides are TGTGCCAGCAGTGAGGAAAGAGACTACCGAAGCTCCTACGAGCAGTACTTC. It is translated as CASSEERDYRSSYEQYF.